These T cell receptor beta chains were read from a single sample in a study of control samples from healthy donors and cancer patients. Sequenced by immunoSEQ multiplex PCR; TCRdb stores in-frame clones only, minus some. The table lists 60,000 to 80,000 clones, roughly nine tenths of them singletons. Sequences were obtained from blood. The receptors come from a woman aged 45-65 years in good health. Both conserved end residues are part of each CDR3. D genes are given only for firm matches. Only part of the rows carry a size: once, few, many, or a class if the clone is expanded.

V,size,J,D,DNA,CDR3
TRBV3-1/TRBV3-2,NA,TRBJ2-7,NA,TGTGCCAGCAGCCCCGGACAAGGCGGAGGGGAGCAGTACTTC,CASSPGQGGGEQYF
TRBV4-1,NA,TRBJ2-1,NA,TGCGCCAGCAGCCAATCCCCAATTAAGGAAGCGGGTCCTTACAATGAGCAGTTCTTC,CASSQSPIKEAGPYNEQFF
TRBV25-1,NA,TRBJ1-4,TRBD1,TGTGCCAGCAGTGACCGGACTTGGACAGGGGGGGAAAAACTGTTTTTT,CASSDRTWTGGEKLFF
TRBV10-3,few,TRBJ2-7,TRBD1,TGTGCCATCAGTGACCGGGACAGGGGTTCCTACGAGCAGTACTTC,CAISDRDRGSYEQYF
TRBV24-1,NA,TRBJ2-6,TRBD1,TGTGCCACCAGTGCCCCCCTTGCAGGGGGCTCTGGGGCCAACGTCCTGACTTTC,CATSAPLAGGSGANVLTF
TRBV19,NA,TRBJ1-4,NA,TGTGCCACTGAGTCCCCGGGACGTGGCGAAAAACTGTTTTTT,CATESPGRGEKLFF
TRBV5-1,NA,TRBJ2-5,TRBD2,TGCGCCAGCCGACTAGCGCAAGAGACCCAGTACTTC,CASRLAQETQYF
TRBV9,NA,TRBJ2-1,NA,TGTGCCAGCAGCGTAAGGGGGACTTCGACAAGCTCCTACAATGAGCAGTTCTTC,CASSVRGTSTSSYNEQFF
TRBV7-3,few,TRBJ2-1,TRBD1,TGTGCCAGCAGCCCCGGGGGGGACAGGGGGCAGTTCTTC,CASSPGGDRGQFF
TRBV11-1,NA,TRBJ2-7,NA,TGTGCCAGCAGCCGATATAAGTACGAGCAGTACTTC,CASSRYKYEQYF
TRBV10-1,NA,TRBJ2-3,NA,TGCGCCAGCACGCCGGGTGCCCAAGAAGATACGCAGTATTTT,CASTPGAQEDTQYF
TRBV6-5,NA,TRBJ2-5,TRBD1,TGTGCCAGCAGTAGGGGACAGGGGTTAGAGACCCAGTACTTC,CASSRGQGLETQYF
TRBV12-3/TRBV12-4,NA,TRBJ2-5,TRBD1,TGTGCCAGCAGCCCCGGGACAGGGGAGACCCAGTACTTC,CASSPGTGETQYF
TRBV5-6,NA,TRBJ2-2,TRBD2,TGTGCCAGCAGCTTGGGACTAGCGGCGAACACCGGGGAGCTGTTTTTT,CASSLGLAANTGELFF
TRBV3-1/TRBV3-2,NA,TRBJ1-1,TRBD1,TGTGCCAGCAGCCGTACAGGGGTCCCTGAAGCTTTCTTT,CASSRTGVPEAFF
TRBV19,once,TRBJ2-3,NA,TGTGCCAGTAGTAACATTGGGGCAGATACGCAGTATTTT,CASSNIGADTQYF
TRBV7-9,NA,TRBJ1-1,TRBD1,TGTGCCAGCAGCGCGAACAGGGGAAGCCACACTGAAGCTTTCTTT,CASSANRGSHTEAFF
TRBV11-1,few,TRBJ2-5,TRBD2,TGTGCCAGCGGCCCAGCGGGGGCCCAAGAGACCCAGTACTTC,CASGPAGAQETQYF
TRBV29-1,NA,TRBJ2-2,TRBD1,TGCAGCGTTGATCAAGGGACAGGGGGTGTGCCTGGCACCGGGGAGCTGTTTTTT,CSVDQGTGGVPGTGELFF
TRBV18,NA,TRBJ2-1,TRBD2,TGTGCCAGCTCACCACCGCGAGGACTAGCGCCGAGCTCCTACAATGAGCAGTTCTTC,CASSPPRGLAPSSYNEQFF
TRBV7-9,NA,TRBJ2-1,TRBD2,TGTGCCAGCAGCTTAGTTCAAGGGACTAGCGGAACCTACAATGAGCAGTTCTTC,CASSLVQGTSGTYNEQFF
TRBV12-5,NA,TRBJ2-7,TRBD2,TGTGCTAGTGGTTTGGGCGGGAGAAGGTACGAGCAGTACTTC,CASGLGGRRYEQYF
TRBV6-6,NA,TRBJ2-7,NA,TGTGCCAGCATCGGCACCCCTTCCTACGAGCAGTACTTC,CASIGTPSYEQYF
TRBV6-2/TRBV6-3,once,TRBJ2-7,NA,TGTGCCAGCAGCCCCCCCCGAGTGGAGCAGTACTTC,CASSPPRVEQYF
TRBV2,NA,TRBJ2-2,NA,TGTGCCAGCTGCAGGGACGGTTCGAACACCGGGGAGCTGTTTTTT,CASCRDGSNTGELFF
TRBV5-4,once,TRBJ1-1,TRBD1,TGTGCCAGCAGCCCCACAGGGGCCAACACTGAAGCTTTCTTT,CASSPTGANTEAFF
TRBV24-1,NA,TRBJ1-1,NA,TGTGCCACCAGTGATTACGGAGGAGAAGCTTTCTTT,CATSDYGGEAFF
TRBV7-2,few,TRBJ2-5,TRBD2,TGTGCCAGCACCCGGACTAGCGGACCAGAGACCCAGTACTTC,CASTRTSGPETQYF
TRBV9,NA,TRBJ2-7,TRBD1,TGTGCCAGCAGCTTAGGGACAGGGGGCTACGAGCAGTACTTC,CASSLGTGGYEQYF
TRBV10-3,NA,TRBJ1-1,NA,TGTGCCATCAGTGAGACCGGACAGATAAACACTGAAGCTTTCTTT,CAISETGQINTEAFF
TRBV5-1,NA,TRBJ2-7,NA,TGCGCCAGCAGCTTGGATATCAGTTACCCGTACGAGCAGTACTTC,CASSLDISYPYEQYF
TRBV28,NA,TRBJ2-7,TRBD1,TGTGCCAGCAGTTTTGTAAATTCCGGGACAGCACCCAACGAGCAGTACTTC,CASSFVNSGTAPNEQYF
TRBV2,NA,TRBJ1-3,TRBD1,TGTGCCGTGCAGGGGGACTCTGGAAACACCATATATTTT,CAVQGDSGNTIYF
TRBV9,NA,TRBJ2-5,NA,TGTGCCAGCAGCGTAGTGGGGGACGGAGAGACCCAGTACTTC,CASSVVGDGETQYF
TRBV12-3/TRBV12-4,NA,TRBJ1-2,NA,TGTGCCAGCAGTTTACAGACTAACTATGGCTACACCTTC,CASSLQTNYGYTF
TRBV6-1,NA,TRBJ2-6,NA,TGTGCCAGCAGTGAAGCTGGGGGTTTTAGAGTGAGCGGGGCCAACGTCCTGACTTTC,CASSEAGGFRVSGANVLTF
TRBV5-1,NA,TRBJ2-7,TRBD2,TGCGCCAGCAGCCTTCCTGCGACTAGCGGGAGAAGCTGGCCCTACGAGCAGTACTTC,CASSLPATSGRSWPYEQYF
TRBV4-1,NA,TRBJ1-2,NA,TGCGCCAGCAGCCAAGAAGGGACTAACTATGGCTACACCTTC,CASSQEGTNYGYTF
TRBV28,NA,TRBJ2-2,NA,TGTGCCAGCAGCCAACCTCACACCGGGGAGCTGTTTTTT,CASSQPHTGELFF
TRBV19,NA,TRBJ2-2,TRBD2,TGTGCCAGTAGTAAGTCTAGCGGGAACACCGGGGAGCTGTTTTTT,CASSKSSGNTGELFF
TRBV6-5,once,TRBJ1-5,NA,TGTGCCAGCAGACCTTATACCAGCAATCAGCCCCAGCATTTT,CASRPYTSNQPQHF
TRBV24-1,NA,TRBJ1-1,NA,TGTGCCACCACAGCGGGGACTGAAGCTTTCTTT,CATTAGTEAFF
TRBV12-5,NA,TRBJ1-3,NA,TGTGCTAGTGGTTTGGTACGTTGGAACACCATATATTTT,CASGLVRWNTIYF
TRBV27,NA,TRBJ2-5,TRBD2,TGTGCCAGCAGACGACTCGGGGGGGGAGAGACCCAGTACTTC,CASRRLGGGETQYF
TRBV5-6,NA,TRBJ2-5,TRBD1,TGTGCCAGCACCTTCGGACAGGGAGAGACCCAGTACTTC,CASTFGQGETQYF
TRBV15,few,TRBJ1-4,NA,TGTGCCACCAGCAGAGCGCCCGGAGTAACTAATGAAAAACTGTTTTTT,CATSRAPGVTNEKLFF
TRBV18,NA,TRBJ2-5,TRBD2,TGTGCCAGCTCACTCCAAGCGGGGGTTCAAGAGACCCAGTACTTC,CASSLQAGVQETQYF
TRBV5-1,NA,TRBJ2-1,NA,TGCGCCAGCAGCCCTCGTACAGCGGAAAGGGGGAATGAGCAGTTCTTC,CASSPRTAERGNEQFF
TRBV7-2,NA,TRBJ2-3,TRBD2,TGTGCCAGCAGCTTAGGCCCCCCAGCGGGAGGGAGCACAGATACGCAGTATTTT,CASSLGPPAGGSTDTQYF
TRBV5-1,NA,TRBJ2-3,TRBD2,TGCGCCAGCAGCTTGATTTTGACCAAAGCGGGAGGGCCCTCAAATACGCAGTATTTT,CASSLILTKAGGPSNTQYF
TRBV2,few,TRBJ1-6,NA,TGTGCCAGCAGTTTGACAAGTCGGGGGGGTAATTCACCCCTCCACTTT,CASSLTSRGGNSPLHF
TRBV30,NA,TRBJ1-2,NA,TGTGCCTGGAGTGTAGGGTCTCGAGGCTACACCTTC,CAWSVGSRGYTF
TRBV4-1,NA,TRBJ2-5,NA,TGCGCCAGCAGCCAAGTGGTAGCAGAGACCCAGTACTTC,CASSQVVAETQYF